The entry that follows covers one T cell receptor (beta chain) sequence. Its antigen is not known. The germline gives CDR1 SEHNR, CDR2 FQNEAQ (reference sequence). V shed 2 bases and J shed 7 bases, with 11 bases lying between them. CDR3 length: 13 amino acids. The source of the sample is a study of T cell responses to AZD1222 COVID-19 vaccine. Notes on the study in general: Spike regions recognized by vaccine-associated CD4 TCRs spanned the protein, led by 160-218 and 743-854. Donor demographics were predominantly white British with a female majority; clonal diversity may be underestimated. No repertoire was sampled before or during the peak T cell response, only after it. Among AZD1222 vaccinees, only six or seven were seropositive at baseline.

The repertoire was sequenced with immunoSEQ multiplex PCR; TCRdb's copy has only in-frame clones and lacks some. The sample yields roughly 80,000 clones, nearly 90% seen once. The clonotype was recovered from an adult in good health. The material was peripheral blood, obtained on day 0 of MenACWY control vaccination. This chain connects TRBV7-9 to TRBJ1-1; TRBD1 might be the D (6 bases). Here the CDR3 reads CASSLYVDSEAFF. As DNA, the CDR3 is TGTGCCAGCAGCTTATATGTGGACAGTGAAGCTTTCTTT.